These 21 T cell receptor beta chains came from one sample sequenced in a study of cytomegalovirus exposure and HLA in healthy donors. Assay: immunoSEQ multiplex PCR; the TCRdb copy retains only in-frame clones and omits some. The sample has some 290,000 clones; roughly 90% are singletons. Input material: PBMCs. All receptors come from a man aged 25 to 45 in good health and CMV-seronegative.

The chain employs TRBV28 and TRBJ2-7, with 11 bases that match TRBD2. The CDR3 is made up of 16 amino acids. Looked up from germline, CDR1 is MDHEN and CDR2 is SYDVKM. V gave up 6 bases and J gave up 3 bases; unmatched junction bases: 10. In nucleotides, the CDR3 is TGTGCCAGCAGCGAACTAGCGGGGGAAATCGTCTACGAGCAGTACTTC. Its protein product is CASSELAGEIVYEQYF.

V and J are TRBV27 and TRBJ2-2; D is uncertain. Germline CDR1 and CDR2: MNHEY and SMNVEV (reference sequence). The CDR3 covers 12 residues. The V end was cut by 3 bases, the J end by 8 bases, with 7 bases between. This CDR3 reads CASSFSVGELFF. The CDR3 bases are TGTGCCAGCAGTTTTTCTGTGGGGGAGCTGTTTTTT.

This clone was detected a few times. The J gene is TRBJ2-5, the V gene TRBV6-5, with 12 bases matching TRBD2. Trimming cost V 4 bases and J 6 bases; bases outside gene matches: 3. CDR1 MNHEY and CDR2 SVGAGI come from the germline V gene. This CDR3 contains 14 residues. CDR3 sequence reads: CASSLTSGGQTQYF. DNA of the CDR3: TGTGCCAGCAGTTTGACTAGCGGGGGCCAGACCCAGTACTTC.

The rearrangement links TRBV5-4 to TRBJ1-2; tentatively, D is TRBD1 (6 bases). This CDR3 is built from 14 residues. Trimming left V 4 bases short and J 4 bases short, with 14 bases between. The germline CDR1 and CDR2 sequences are SGHNT and YYREEE (reference sequence). The CDR3 sequence: CASSPQGTGYGYTF. The CDR3 coding sequence is TGTGCCAGCAGCCCGCAGGGGACCGGCTATGGCTACACCTTC.

The chain couples TRBV4-3 to TRBJ2-7, with a tentative D call TRBD2 (6 bases). Germline V CDR1 and CDR2: LGHNA, YSLEER. The CDR3 runs 14 residues. V was shortened by 1 base and J by 5 bases, with 12 bases between the two germline ends. CDR3 residues: CASSQAIGSNEQYF. In nucleotides, the CDR3 is TGCGCCAGCAGCCAAGCGATCGGGAGCAACGAGCAGTACTTC.

The V call is TRBV7-9, the J call TRBJ1-5; unclear D gene. Germline V lookup: CDR1 SEHNR, CDR2 FQNEAQ (reference sequence). The CDR3 is 12 residues long. Trimming removed 0 bases at V and 9 bases at J, with 6 bases between. CDR3 bases: TGTGCCAGCAGCTTAGCGTCAGGGCCCCAGCATTTT. Its translation is CASSLASGPQHF.

The chain links TRBV11-1 to TRBJ2-7; perhaps TRBD2 as D (6 bases). This CDR3 is 12 amino acids long. Germline loops: CDR1 SGHAT, CDR2 FQDESV (reference sequence). Trimming stripped 5 bases from V and 6 bases from J, with 11 bases between. Written as DNA, the CDR3 is TGTGCCAGCAGCGGACGGGGGAGCGAGCAGTACTTC. Translation: CASSGRGSEQYF.

The J gene is TRBJ2-4, the V gene TRBV7-8; D is unresolved. Germline CDR1 and CDR2: SGHVS and FQNEAQ. V was clipped by 1 base and J by 6 bases, with 10 bases between them. The CDR3 covers 14 residues. The CDR3 DNA sequence: TGTGCCAGCAGCTTAGGAGGCGGTCCAAACATTCAGTACTTC. Residues: CASSLGGGPNIQYF.

The chain carries TRBV5-6 and TRBJ1-2, with D perhaps TRBD1 (6 bases). This CDR3 contains 14 residues. The germline V and J ends were trimmed by 2 bases and 5 bases, with 13 bases remaining between them. CDR1 and CDR2 (germline): SGHDT, YYEEEE. CDR3 residues: CASSLGQKKYGYTF. In nucleotides, the CDR3 is TGTGCCAGCAGCTTAGGACAGAAGAAGTATGGCTACACCTTC. The variable domain in full, with the rest retrieved from reference TRBV5-6 and TRBJ1-2, is DAGVTQSPTHLIKTRGQQVTLRCSPKSGHDTVSWYQQALGQGPQFIFQYYEEEERQRGNFPDRFSGHQFPNYSSELNVNALLLGDSALYLCASSLGQKKYGYTFGSGTRLTVV.

J is TRBJ2-1 and V is TRBV10-2, with 8 bases fitting TRBD1. Germline CDR1 reads WSHSY; CDR2 reads SAAADI. CDR3 length equals 15 residues. The junction had 11 bases not matched to a gene; V was cut back by 6 bases and J by 7 bases. CDR3 amino acids: CASSAPDRAGNEQFF. DNA for the CDR3: TGCGCCAGCAGCGCACCGGACAGGGCCGGGAATGAGCAGTTCTTC.

The chain employs TRBV27 and TRBJ2-7, with D possibly TRBD1 on 6 matching bases. Germline V gives CDR1 MNHEY, CDR2 SMNVEV (reference sequence). CDR3 size: 13 residues. Trimming removed 5 bases at V and 4 bases at J, with 12 bases between. CDR3 loop: CASSKPGHYEQYF. CDR3 sequence (DNA): TGTGCCAGCAGTAAGCCGGGACATTACGAGCAGTACTTC.

The chain combines TRBV11-3 with TRBJ2-2, with D tentatively TRBD1 (6 bases). The V and J ends lost 3 bases and 3 bases respectively, with 11 bases between them. This CDR3 has 15 amino acids. Germline CDR1 and CDR2: SGHNT and YENEEA. The CDR3, as DNA: TGTGCCAGCAGCTTCCAGGGGCCCGACACCGGGGAGCTGTTTTTT. Residues: CASSFQGPDTGELFF.

The V gene is TRBV19, the J gene TRBJ2-7, with D possibly being TRBD2 (6 bases). This CDR3 spans 12 amino acids. Germline assignment: CDR1 LNHDA and CDR2 SQIVND (reference sequence). Trimming shortened V by 8 bases and J by 4 bases, and 12 bases separated the two germline ends. CDR3 sequence: CASWDGTYEQYF. DNA for the CDR3: TGTGCCAGTTGGGACGGGACTTACGAGCAGTACTTC.

The genes are TRBV6-1 and TRBJ1-1; D remains ambiguous. The CDR3 sequence is 14 residues long. Trimming took off 4 bases at V and 1 base at J, with 10 bases between the two ends. Per germline, CDR1 MNHNS and CDR2 SASEGT. The CDR3 bases are TGTGCCAGCAGTGCACAACAGAAGAACACTGAAGCTTTCTTT. Protein: CASSAQQKNTEAFF.

This clone has only a few counts. This sequence joins TRBV4-1 and TRBJ1-5; TRBD1 is a possible D gene (5 bases). The germline V gene encodes CDR1 MGHRA and CDR2 YSYEKL. The CDR3 has 16 amino acids. V gave up 5 bases and J gave up 2 bases, with 16 bases separating them. As DNA, the CDR3 is TGCGCCAGCAGCTCCCGACAGACCTGGGGCAATCAGCCCCAGCATTTT. It specifies CASSSRQTWGNQPQHF.

The chain recombines TRBV5-6 with TRBJ1-1; possibly TRBD1 for D (6 bases). The CDR3 is 15 residues long. Germline loops: CDR1 SGHDT, CDR2 YYEEEE. Trimming cost V 2 bases and J 1 base, with 12 bases left between them. The CDR3 DNA follows: TGTGCCAGCAGCTTTTTTGACAGGACGAACACTGAAGCTTTCTTT. Translated: CASSFFDRTNTEAFF.

This clone was detected only once. The chain uses TRBV6-6 and TRBJ1-6; 8 bases are shared with TRBD1. CDR1 is MNHNY, CDR2 SVGAGI, per germline (reference sequence). The CDR3 length is 14 residues. Unmatched junction bases numbered 3, after V lost 2 bases and J lost 9 bases. CDR3 amino acids: CASSYQGAGSPLHF. The CDR3 coding sequence is TGTGCCAGCAGTTACCAGGGGGCTGGTTCACCCCTCCACTTT.

The chain joins TRBV5-5 to TRBJ1-2, with D unclear. Germline V gene lookup returns CDR1 SGHKS and CDR2 YYEKEE (reference sequence). Trimming stripped 2 bases from V and 2 bases from J, with 22 bases between. CDR3 length: 18 amino acids. The CDR3 is CASSFRSVSGSQNYGYTF. DNA of the CDR3: TGTGCCAGCAGCTTTAGGAGCGTATCGGGGAGCCAGAACTATGGCTACACCTTC.

CDR3 amino acids: CASSFNRDNSPLHF. In DNA form, the CDR3 reads TGTGCCAGCAGCTTTAACAGGGATAATTCACCCCTCCACTTT. The V call is TRBV7-9, the J call TRBJ1-6; a possible D gene is TRBD1 (6 bases). The CDR3 contains 14 residues. Germline V CDR1 and CDR2: SEHNR, FQNEAQ (reference sequence). V was cut by 3 bases and J by 5 bases, with 8 bases left in between.

CDR3: CASSQGDRQHSNEQFF. The CDR3 coding sequence is TGCGCCAGCAGCCAAGGGGACAGGCAACACAGCAATGAGCAGTTCTTC. The rearrangement links TRBV4-3 to TRBJ2-1; the match to TRBD1 covers 8 bases. This CDR3 spans 16 amino acids. Germline CDR1 LGHNA, CDR2 YSLEER. Unmatched junction bases numbered 8, after V lost 1 base and J lost 6 bases.

The rearrangement links TRBV7-9 to TRBJ2-5; maybe TRBD1 (6 bases). This CDR3 region has 16 residues. From germline, CDR1 is SEHNR and CDR2 FQNEAQ (reference sequence). Between the trimmed V and J ends, which lost 4 bases and 5 bases, there was a span of 20 bases. The CDR3 is CASSWSGTLVGETQYF. The DNA of the CDR3 is TGTGCCAGCAGCTGGTCCGGGACACTCGTCGGGGAGACCCAGTACTTC.